A single sample gave rise to the 18 T cell receptor beta chains below, sequenced in a study of blood T cell repertoires in COVID-19. Clones were sequenced by immunoSEQ multiplex PCR, and TCRdb holds only the in-frame ones, with some missing. The table lists around 320,000 clones, about nine tenths of them singletons. Sample: peripheral blood. The source is a woman in her thirties who had recovered from COVID-19.

The gene calls are TRBV27 and TRBJ2-1, with D possibly matching TRBD2 (6 bases). The CDR3 sequence is 14 residues long. Deletions cut 2 bases from V and 3 bases from J, with 8 bases between. In germline, CDR1 is MNHEY, CDR2 SMNVEV (reference sequence). CDR3 amino acids: CASSLDGGYNEQFF. CDR3 nucleotides: TGTGCCAGCAGTTTAGACGGGGGCTACAATGAGCAGTTCTTC.

The chain uses TRBV10-3 and TRBJ2-2; tentatively, D is TRBD2 (5 bases). CDR3 length: 16 amino acids. CDR1 ENHRY and CDR2 SYGVKD come from the germline V gene. Trimming stripped 6 bases from V and 0 bases from J, with 14 bases between. The CDR3 spells CAIRAAENANTGELFF. The CDR3 coding sequence is TGTGCCATCAGAGCAGCGGAAAACGCGAACACCGGGGAGCTGTTTTTT.

Many counts were recorded for this clone. The chain joins TRBV27 to TRBJ2-7; maybe TRBD1 (5 bases). The CDR3 has 16 amino acids. Germline CDR1 and CDR2: MNHEY and SMNVEV (reference sequence). Trimming cost V 5 bases and J 11 bases, with 28 bases left between them. CDR3 region: CASSPEFGAGLELEYF. CDR3 coding DNA: TGTGCCAGCAGTCCTGAGTTTGGGGCTGGCCTTGAATTGGAGTACTTC.

The CDR3 DNA sequence: TGTGCCAGCAGCAGGGGCCAATCCTACGAGCAGTACTTC. Protein product: CASSRGQSYEQYF. The genes are TRBV6-5 and TRBJ2-7; D is perhaps TRBD1 (6 bases). The CDR3 runs to 13 residues. Per the germline V gene, CDR1 is MNHEY and CDR2 is SVGAGI. The V end was cut by 6 bases, the J end by 1 base, with 10 bases between.

V usage is TRBV12-3 or TRBV12-4 and J usage is TRBJ1-5; D is perhaps TRBD1 (6 bases). This CDR3 region has 12 residues. Deletions cut 5 bases from V and 10 bases from J, with 12 bases between. Here the CDR3 reads CASSDRTQPQHF. CDR3 nucleotides: TGTGCCAGCAGTGACAGGACCCAACCCCAGCATTTT.

This clone was observed a single time. The chain combines TRBV7-9 with TRBJ1-2; 7 bases line up with TRBD1. V lost 4 bases and J lost 2; bases outside the gene matches: 1. From germline, CDR1 is SEHNR and CDR2 FQNEAQ (reference sequence). This CDR3 comprises 13 residues. Here the CDR3 reads CASSSGQNYGYTF. In nucleotides, the CDR3 is TGTGCCAGCAGCTCGGGACAGAACTATGGCTACACCTTC.

The chain carries TRBV18 and TRBJ1-4, with no clear D. The germline V gene has CDR1 KGHSH and CDR2 LQKENI. V was cut by 3 bases and J by 5 bases, with 10 bases left in between. The CDR3 is 14 residues long. DNA for the CDR3: TGTGCCAGCTCACCGACGGGTCAAAATGAAAAACTGTTTTTT. This gives the protein CASSPTGQNEKLFF.

This chain connects TRBV21-1 to TRBJ1-4. TRBV21-1 is a known pseudogene. This CDR3 has 20 residues. The CDR3 nucleotides are TGTGCCAGCAGCAAAGAGAAACAGATTCTAGCACGACCAACTAATGAAAAACTGTTTTTT. It yields the protein CASSKEKQILARPTNEKLFF.

The chain recombines TRBV15 with TRBJ2-1; the match to TRBD1 covers 8 bases. This CDR3 has 15 residues. After removal of 6 bases from V and 6 bases from J, the junction contained 10 bases not matched to a gene. Germline-derived CDR1 and CDR2 are LNHNV and YYDKDF (reference sequence). The DNA for the CDR3 is TGTGCCACCAGTCCGGACAGGGTACCGGCCAATGAGCAGTTCTTC. The encoded protein is CATSPDRVPANEQFF.

This chain links TRBV6-1 with TRBJ2-5; 7 positions agree with TRBD2. With 2 bases clipped from V and 5 bases from J, the junction kept 2 bases outside the gene matches. This CDR3 spans 13 amino acids. Germline loops: CDR1 MNHNS, CDR2 SASEGT. Here the CDR3 reads CASSEQGGETQYF. The CDR3 DNA sequence: TGTGCCAGCAGTGAACAGGGAGGGGAGACCCAGTACTTC.

The chain links TRBV6-6 to TRBJ2-7; perhaps TRBD1 as D (6 bases). The CDR3 spans 12 residues. Germline V lookup: CDR1 MNHNY, CDR2 SVGAGI (reference sequence). With 10 bases removed from V and 2 bases from J, the gap between germline ends came to 12 bases. This chain's CDR3 is CATLDSTYEQYF. As DNA, the CDR3 is TGTGCCACCTTGGACAGTACCTACGAGCAGTACTTC.

The chain combines TRBV7-2 with TRBJ1-2; TRBD1 is a possible D gene (5 bases). Germline CDR1 reads SGHTA; CDR2 reads FQGNSA. The germline V and J ends were trimmed by 7 bases and 6 bases, with 21 bases remaining between them. The CDR3 length is 15 residues. The CDR3, as DNA: TGTGCCAGCACCCCCACCCCGGACACTCTAAATGGCTACACCTTC. It is translated as CASTPTPDTLNGYTF.

This clone came up a few times. V and J are TRBV3-1 (or the pseudogene TRBV3-2) and TRBJ2-1; no firm D call. The germline CDR1 and CDR2 sequences are LGHDT and YNNKEL (reference sequence). Trimming cost V 1 base and J 10 bases, with 8 bases left between them. The CDR3 runs 12 residues. Here the CDR3 reads CASSQARREQFF. CDR3 sequence (DNA): TGTGCCAGCAGCCAAGCCCGGCGGGAGCAGTTCTTC.

Worth noting for this clone: This CDR3 is also generated by other DNA sequences in the sample. The CDR3 DNA sequence: TGTGCCAGCAGCTTGGACACTACCTACGAGCAGTACTTC. This codes for CASSLDTTYEQYF. This chain joins TRBV5-4 and TRBJ2-7, with D unclear. This CDR3 spans 13 amino acids. The germline V gene encodes CDR1 SGHNT and CDR2 YYREEE (reference sequence). The V end lost 0 bases, the J end lost 2 bases, and 6 bases lay between the germline ends.

The chain is built from TRBV19 and TRBJ1-2; the match to TRBD1 covers 8 bases. The CDR3 loop spans 16 amino acids. Per germline, CDR1 LNHDA and CDR2 SQIVND (reference sequence). The V and J ends lost 4 bases and 5 bases, in that order; junction bases with no gene match: 12. The CDR3 bases are TGTGCCAGTAGTACCCCCCTTACAGGGGGTCGTTATGGCTACACCTTC. Encoded protein: CASSTPLTGGRYGYTF.

This chain connects TRBV7-3 to TRBJ2-1, with D possibly matching TRBD2 (6 bases). Per the germline V gene, CDR1 is SGHTA and CDR2 is FQGTGA. V was trimmed by 2 bases and J by 0 bases, leaving 11 bases between them. There are 16 residues in the CDR3. CDR3 amino acids: CASSLGGASSYNEQFF. The CDR3 DNA reads as TGTGCCAGCAGCTTAGGCGGGGCTAGCTCCTACAATGAGCAGTTCTTC.

This chain joins TRBV5-4 and TRBJ2-7, with 9 positions matching TRBD1. Trimming at V came to 0 bases and at J to 3 bases, leaving 4 bases not matched to a gene. Germline CDR1 SGHNT, CDR2 YYREEE (reference sequence). The CDR3 consists of 15 residues. The CDR3 region has the DNA TGTGCCAGCAGCTTGGCCCTGACAGGGGGCTACGAGCAGTACTTC. Protein: CASSLALTGGYEQYF.

This clone was recorded once. The chain joins TRBV5-4 to TRBJ2-1; 8 bases line up with TRBD2. Germline V CDR1 and CDR2: SGHNT, YYREEE (reference sequence). The CDR3 has 15 amino acids. Trimming cost V 4 bases and J 2 bases; bases outside gene matches: 5. The CDR3 DNA sequence: TGTGCCAGCAGCGCGGGGGGCTATACCTACAATGAGCAGTTCTTC. Translated: CASSAGGYTYNEQFF.